One sample yielded the 18 T cell receptor beta chains listed below, sequenced in a study of T cell repertoires in cytomegalovirus infection. MiXCR was run by TCRdb on the reads, yielding one entry per CDR3 protein. Of under 600,000 distinct CDR3 sequences in the sample, 16% were seen once. Sequences were obtained from CD8+ T cells from PBMCs. The receptors were sampled from a human donor in good health (CMV status not recorded). Some clones in this sample may be carry-over from other donors' samples.

This clonotype was observed a handful of times. This chain connects TRBV6-1 to TRBJ2-7, with TRBD2 matching 7 bases. The CDR3 length is 13 residues. The germline CDR1 and CDR2 sequences are MNHNS and SASEGT. Trimming at V came to 8 bases and at J to 1 base, leaving 5 bases not matched to a gene. CDR3 in DNA: TGTGCCAGCTATACTAGCGAATCCTACGAGCAGTACTTC. As protein: CASYTSESYEQYF.

The J gene is TRBJ2-7, the V gene TRBV6-6, with no clear D. Germline V gene sequence: CDR1 MNHNY, CDR2 SVGAGI (reference sequence). Trimming removed 8 bases from V and 6 bases from J, with 17 bases in between. The CDR3 loop spans 13 amino acids. DNA for the CDR3: TGTGCCAGCTCCCCAATCGGGCCTCTCGAGCAGTACTTC. It specifies CASSPIGPLEQYF.

The chain recombines TRBV6-6 with TRBJ1-4, with TRBD1 as a possible D gene (6 bases). From germline, CDR1 is MNHNY and CDR2 SVGAGI (reference sequence). CDR3 size: 14 residues. V lost 6 bases and J lost 3, with 11 bases in between. This CDR3 reads CASRPGTPNEKLFF. DNA of the CDR3: TGTGCCAGCAGACCCGGGACACCTAATGAAAAACTGTTTTTT.

This clonotype showed up many times. This rearrangement joins TRBV11-2 to TRBJ2-7, with D unclear. The CDR3 loop spans 11 amino acids. Germline CDR1 and CDR2: SGHAT and FQNNGV. V was trimmed by 3 bases and J by 4 bases, leaving 4 bases between them. CDR3 protein: CASSFKYEQYF. In nucleotides, the CDR3 is TGTGCCAGCAGCTTTAAGTACGAGCAGTACTTC.

This clonotype has more than one count but fewer than ten. This sequence joins TRBV6-6 and TRBJ2-7; D may correspond to TRBD1 or TRBD2 (5 bases each). The CDR3 runs 14 residues. V was cut by 5 bases and J by 6 bases, with 17 bases left in between. CDR1 and CDR2 from the germline V gene are MNHNY and SVGAGI (reference sequence). The CDR3 DNA is TGTGCCAGCAGTCTCCGGGACGCCGCTTGCGAGCAGTACTTC. It is translated as CASSLRDAACEQYF.

This chain links TRBV5-1 with TRBJ1-5; possibly TRBD1 for D (5 bases). Germline V lookup: CDR1 SGHRS, CDR2 YFSETQ. This CDR3 is built from 14 residues. With 7 bases removed from V and 4 bases from J, the gap between germline ends came to 15 bases. CDR3 sequence reads: CASPGRYGNQPQHF. DNA of the CDR3: TGCGCCAGCCCGGGACGCTATGGAAATCAGCCCCAGCATTTT.

This clonotype came up a few times. The chain recombines TRBV3-1 with TRBJ2-1; D is ambiguous. CDR3 length: 17 amino acids. The germline V gene encodes CDR1 LGHDT and CDR2 YNNKEL (reference sequence). The V gene lost 4 bases and the J gene lost 4 bases, with 20 bases spanning the gap. The CDR3 loop reads CASSPPNRVAPYNEQFF. Here the CDR3 DNA reads TGTGCCAGCAGCCCCCCGAACCGGGTCGCTCCTTACAATGAGCAGTTCTTC.

The chain uses TRBV27 and TRBJ1-1; 8 bases match TRBD1. Germline-derived CDR1 and CDR2 are MNHEY and SMNVEV (reference sequence). This CDR3 contains 14 residues. With V trimmed by 6 bases and J by 5 bases, 8 bases remained unmatched. DNA of the CDR3: TGTGCCAGCAGCCCTACAGGGGGTAGTACTGAAGCTTTCTTT. Translation gives CASSPTGGSTEAFF.

This chain connects TRBV9 to TRBJ2-2; 8 nucleotides align to TRBD1. Germline CDR1 SGDLS, CDR2 YYNGEE. The CDR3 has 17 amino acids. V trimming: 4 bases; J trimming: 3 bases; junction bases outside the gene matches: 11. DNA for the CDR3: TGTGCCAGCAGCACCTCGTCAGGGGGCGCGGACACCGGGGAGCTGTTTTTT. This sequence encodes CASSTSSGGADTGELFF.

The chain carries TRBV20-1 and TRBJ2-1; 7 bases align to TRBD1. CDR1 is DFQATT and CDR2 is SNEGSKA in the germline V gene (reference sequence). The CDR3 sequence is 12 residues long. Germline trimming cut 5 bases from V and 10 bases from J; bases unmatched to any gene: 8. As DNA, the CDR3 is TGCAGTGCTCGGGACAGACCCAAGGAGCAGTTCTTC. Residues: CSARDRPKEQFF.

This clonotype was detected many times. The V call is TRBV6-5, the J call TRBJ2-3; D remains unclear. There are 13 residues in the CDR3. Germline CDR1 is MNHEY and CDR2 is SVGAGI. V was shortened by 5 bases and J by 6 bases, with 12 bases between the two germline ends. The CDR3 nucleotides are TGTGCCAGCAGTACGAGAGGTGGTGATACGCAGTATTTT. Translation: CASSTRGGDTQYF.

The sample holds many counts of this clonotype. The chain links TRBV7-2 to TRBJ2-1, with a possible D match to TRBD2 (6 bases). The CDR3 is 15 residues long. The V end lost 1 base, the J end lost 9 bases, and 16 bases lay between the germline ends. Germline CDR1 SGHTA, CDR2 FQGNSA. The CDR3 DNA follows: TGTGCCAGCAGCTTAGATGGGTTGGGGCGGGGTGAGCAGTTCTTC. The encoded protein is CASSLDGLGRGEQFF.

This chain uses TRBV28 with TRBJ1-2, with TRBD1 as a possible D gene (5 bases). The CDR3 contains 14 residues. Germline assignment: CDR1 MDHEN and CDR2 SYDVKM. Trimming cost V 6 bases and J 8 bases, with 19 bases left between them. The CDR3 spells CASSPGRRPLGYTF. Written as DNA, the CDR3 is TGTGCCAGCAGCCCGGGACGGAGGCCCTTGGGCTACACCTTC.

The chain employs TRBV6-1 and TRBJ1-1, with 8 bases identical to TRBD1. The CDR3 has 16 residues. V was pared by 2 bases and J by 4 bases, with 9 bases of the junction left unmatched. The germline V gene encodes CDR1 MNHNS and CDR2 SASEGT. CDR3 sequence reads: CASSESPDRGGTEAFF. The CDR3 bases are TGTGCCAGCAGTGAAAGCCCTGACAGGGGAGGCACTGAAGCTTTCTTT.

This clonotype was seen just once. The CDR3 region is CASSLTVRTGRTHEQYF. The CDR3, as DNA: TGTGCCAGCAGCCTTACCGTAAGGACAGGGAGAACACACGAGCAGTACTTC. The J gene is TRBJ2-7, the V gene TRBV14; TRBD1 agrees at 8 bases. The CDR3 runs 17 residues. J lost 5 bases, V lost 4 bases, and 16 bases had no gene match. Germline values: CDR1 SGHDN, CDR2 FVKESK.

The chain links TRBV18 to TRBJ1-5; no firm D call. The CDR3 totals 13 residues. Germline V gives CDR1 KGHSH, CDR2 LQKENI. The germline V and J ends were trimmed by 2 bases and 8 bases, with 10 bases remaining between them. The CDR3 spells CASSPAGGEPQHF. CDR3 coding DNA: TGTGCCAGCTCACCAGCGGGAGGAGAGCCCCAGCATTTT.

Only a few counts were recorded for this clonotype. This chain's CDR3 is CSAPSGLAGIYTDTQYF. The DNA of the CDR3 is TGCAGTGCTCCTTCGGGACTAGCGGGGATCTACACAGATACGCAGTATTTT. This chain joins TRBV20-1 and TRBJ2-3, with TRBD2 matching over 13 bases. CDR3 length equals 17 residues. Per germline, CDR1 DFQATT and CDR2 SNEGSKA (reference sequence). The trim removed 5 bases at V and 2 bases at J, leaving 10 bases unmatched.

Remarks on this clonotype: A read error is possible here, since a much larger clone lies one base away. The chain recombines TRBV6-8 with TRBJ2-1; D tentatively reads TRBD1 or TRBD2 (7 bases each). This CDR3 is built from 16 residues. Looked up from germline, CDR1 is MNHGY and CDR2 is SAAAGT. CDR3 bases: TGTGCCAGCAGTTACTCCAGGGAGGGGGCCTACAATGAGCAGTGCTTC. Protein: CASSYSREGAYNEQCF.